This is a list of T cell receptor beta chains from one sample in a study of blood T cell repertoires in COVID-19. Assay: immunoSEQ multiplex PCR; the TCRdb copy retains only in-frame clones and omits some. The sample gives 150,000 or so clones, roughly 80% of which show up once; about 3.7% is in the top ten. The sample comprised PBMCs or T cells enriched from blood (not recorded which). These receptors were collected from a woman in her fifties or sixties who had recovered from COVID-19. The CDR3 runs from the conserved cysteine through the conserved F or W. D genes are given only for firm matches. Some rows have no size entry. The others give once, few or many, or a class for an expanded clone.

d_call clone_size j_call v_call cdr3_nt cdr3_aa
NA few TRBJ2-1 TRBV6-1 TGTGCCAGCAGTGTCCTAGGGGGTAGCTCCTACAATGAGCAGTTCTTC CASSVLGGSSYNEQFF
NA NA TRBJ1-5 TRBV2 TGTGCCAGCAATGTTTATGGCAATCAGCCCCAGCATTTT CASNVYGNQPQHF
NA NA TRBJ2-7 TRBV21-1 TGTGCCAGCAGCAAAGGGGACCCGGGGGGGGCGCATAAGGGGCAGTACTTC CASSKGDPGGAHKGQYF
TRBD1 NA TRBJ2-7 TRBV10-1 TGCGCCAGCAGCCGGACAGGGTCTTCCTTC CASSRTGSSF
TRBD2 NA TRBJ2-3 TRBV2 TGTGCCAGCAGACCGGGGGGTACAGATACGCAGTATTTT CASRPGGTDTQYF
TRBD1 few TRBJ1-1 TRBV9 TGTGCCAGCAGCTTACGGACAGGGGCCACTGAAGCTTTCTTT CASSLRTGATEAFF
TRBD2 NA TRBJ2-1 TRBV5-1 TGCGCCAGCAGCTATCGGACTAGCTTGAATGAGCAGTTCTTC CASSYRTSLNEQFF
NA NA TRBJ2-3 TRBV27 TGTGCCAGCACATATAAACGCGGGGACACAGATACGCAGTATTTT CASTYKRGDTDTQYF
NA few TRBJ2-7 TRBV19 TGTGCCAGTAGTATGAGACTGACGTCCTACGAGCAGTACTTC CASSMRLTSYEQYF
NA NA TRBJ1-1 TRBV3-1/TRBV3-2 TGTGCCAGCAACGACAGGCAGAACACTGAAGCTTTCTTT CASNDRQNTEAFF
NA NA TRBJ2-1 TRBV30 TGTGCCCCCTCCCTAGCGCACCTCGGGGATGAGCAGTTCTTC CAPSLAHLGDEQFF
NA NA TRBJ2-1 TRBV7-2 TGTGCCAGCAGCTTAGGGGGGGGCGGATACAATGAGCAGTTCTTC CASSLGGGGYNEQFF
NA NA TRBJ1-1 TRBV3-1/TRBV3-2 TGTGCCAGCAGCCAAGAAGGGAGGAAAGCTTTCTTT CASSQEGRKAFF
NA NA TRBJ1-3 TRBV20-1 TGCAGTGCTACTGATTATAGCTCTGGAAACACCATATATTTT CSATDYSSGNTIYF
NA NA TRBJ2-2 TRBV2 TGTGCCAGCAGTGAAGTAGTGGAGAGCACCGGGGAGCTGTTTTTT CASSEVVESTGELFF
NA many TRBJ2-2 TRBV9 TGTGCCAGCAGCGGGGGCCAGAACACCGGGGAGCTGTTTTTT CASSGGQNTGELFF
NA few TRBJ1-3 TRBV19 TGTGCCAGTAGTATAGATAAGCGTTTCGGGGTCTCTGGAAACACCATATATTTT CASSIDKRFGVSGNTIYF
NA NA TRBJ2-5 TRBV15 TGTGCCACCAGCAGAGGACGGGTGGGGACCCAGTACTTC CATSRGRVGTQYF
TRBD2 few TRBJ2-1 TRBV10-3 TGTGCCATCAGTGCCCTCGGACTAGCGGGGGACAATGAGCAGTTCTTC CAISALGLAGDNEQFF
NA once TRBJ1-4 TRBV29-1 TGCAGCGTTGTCGACTGGAAAGACGAAAAACTGTTTTTT CSVVDWKDEKLFF
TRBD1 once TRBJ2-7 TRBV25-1 TGTGCCAGCAGTGGGACAGGGTCGGCTGGGCAGTACTTC CASSGTGSAGQYF
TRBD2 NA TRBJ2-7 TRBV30 TGTGCCTGGAGTGTAGCGGGCGGGGGGTACGAGCAGTACTTC CAWSVAGGGYEQYF
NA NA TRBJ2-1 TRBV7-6 TGTGCCAGCAGCTTAGCCGGGATTTCTGAGCAGTTCTTC CASSLAGISEQFF
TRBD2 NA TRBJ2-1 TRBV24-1 TGTGCCACCAGTGATTTTAATAGCGGGGTATACAATGAGCAGTTCTTC CATSDFNSGVYNEQFF
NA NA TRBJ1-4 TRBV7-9 TGTGCCAGCAGCTTAGTTTCTGTCACGGCAACTAATGAAAAACTGTTTTTT CASSLVSVTATNEKLFF
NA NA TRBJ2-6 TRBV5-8 TGTGCCAGCAGCTGGGTCGGCTCAGGGGTTGGGGCCAACGTCCTGACTTTC CASSWVGSGVGANVLTF
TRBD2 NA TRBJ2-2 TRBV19 TGTGCCAGTAGTAGGGGTAGCGGGGGGTCCATGGAGCTGTTTTTT CASSRGSGGSMELFF
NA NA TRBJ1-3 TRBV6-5 TGTGCCAGCAGAGGTCAGGGTAGTGGAAACACCATATATTTT CASRGQGSGNTIYF
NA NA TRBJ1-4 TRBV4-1 TGCGCCAGCAGCCAAGTTGGGGGGGGGCGCGAAAAACTGTTTTTT CASSQVGGGREKLFF
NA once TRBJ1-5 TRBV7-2 TGTGCCAGCAGTATCCAGGGGAATAGCAATCAGCCCCAGCATTTT CASSIQGNSNQPQHF
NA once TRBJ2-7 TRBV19 TGTGCCAGTAGTATCCCAGGGTCCTACGAGCAGTACTTC CASSIPGSYEQYF
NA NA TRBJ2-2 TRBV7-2 TGTGCCAGCAGCGCGTCCGGGTCCCCAGGAGGCACCGGGGAGCTGTTTTTT CASSASGSPGGTGELFF
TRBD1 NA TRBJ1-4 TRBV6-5 TGTGCCAGCAGTCCGTCGACAGGGAGTCGCGGAAAACTGTTTTTT CASSPSTGSRGKLFF
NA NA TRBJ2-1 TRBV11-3 TGTGCCAGCAGTAGACTTGGGGGGTTCGATGAGCAGTTCTTC CASSRLGGFDEQFF
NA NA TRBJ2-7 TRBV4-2 TGTGCCAGCAGCCAAGAGGGGCAGGAGCACGACGAGCAGTACTTC CASSQEGQEHDEQYF
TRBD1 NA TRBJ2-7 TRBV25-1 TGTGCCAGCAGTGAGGACAGGGGGCGACCCCGGCAGTACTTC CASSEDRGRPRQYF
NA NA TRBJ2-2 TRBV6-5 TGTGCCAGCAGTTACGGACTTCCCACGAACACCGGGGAGCTGTTTTTT CASSYGLPTNTGELFF
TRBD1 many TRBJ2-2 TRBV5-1 TGCGCCAGCAGCTTGGGACAGGGGGCCCCAAAGGGGGCCGGGGAGCTGTTTTTT CASSLGQGAPKGAGELFF
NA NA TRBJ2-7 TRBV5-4 TGTGCCAGCAGCTTGGCGGGGAGCTCCTACGAGCAGTACTTC CASSLAGSSYEQYF
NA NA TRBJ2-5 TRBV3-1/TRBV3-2 TGTGCCAGCAGCAACCGGGGGGCGGAGACCCAGTACTTC CASSNRGAETQYF
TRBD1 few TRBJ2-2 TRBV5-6 TGTGCCAGCAGCGACAATCCGGGACAGGGTTCGAACACCGGGGAGCTGTTTTTT CASSDNPGQGSNTGELFF
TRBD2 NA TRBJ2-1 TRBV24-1 TGTGCCACCAGTGACCCTAGCGGGGGGGCCTACAATGAGCAGTTCTTC CATSDPSGGAYNEQFF
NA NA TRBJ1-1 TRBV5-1 TGCGCCAGCAGCGTCCAAACCGGGGAGAACACTGAAGCTTTCTTT CASSVQTGENTEAFF
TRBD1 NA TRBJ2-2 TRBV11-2 TGTGCCAGCAGCCAAGACAGGGCAGAGACCGGGGAGCTGTTTTTT CASSQDRAETGELFF
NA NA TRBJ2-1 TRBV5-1 TGCGCCAGCAGCTTGGAGGTGACAGCCAAGTACAATGAGCAGTTCTTC CASSLEVTAKYNEQFF
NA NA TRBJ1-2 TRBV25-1 TGTGCCAGCAGCGCAGGGTCCCCTGGCTACACCTTC CASSAGSPGYTF
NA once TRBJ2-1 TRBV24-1 TGTGCCACCAGTGACCCAAAACAGGGTGGCTACAATGAGCAGTTCTTC CATSDPKQGGYNEQFF
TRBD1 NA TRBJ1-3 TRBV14 TGTGCCAGCAGCCGTACAGGGGTCGCGGACACCATATATTTT CASSRTGVADTIYF
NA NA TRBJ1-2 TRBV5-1 TGCGCCAGCAGCTTGACAGTTTACTATGGCTACACCTTC CASSLTVYYGYTF
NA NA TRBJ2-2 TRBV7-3 TGTGCCAGCAGCTTGAGGGGGTCGAACACCGGGGAGCTGTTTTTT CASSLRGSNTGELFF